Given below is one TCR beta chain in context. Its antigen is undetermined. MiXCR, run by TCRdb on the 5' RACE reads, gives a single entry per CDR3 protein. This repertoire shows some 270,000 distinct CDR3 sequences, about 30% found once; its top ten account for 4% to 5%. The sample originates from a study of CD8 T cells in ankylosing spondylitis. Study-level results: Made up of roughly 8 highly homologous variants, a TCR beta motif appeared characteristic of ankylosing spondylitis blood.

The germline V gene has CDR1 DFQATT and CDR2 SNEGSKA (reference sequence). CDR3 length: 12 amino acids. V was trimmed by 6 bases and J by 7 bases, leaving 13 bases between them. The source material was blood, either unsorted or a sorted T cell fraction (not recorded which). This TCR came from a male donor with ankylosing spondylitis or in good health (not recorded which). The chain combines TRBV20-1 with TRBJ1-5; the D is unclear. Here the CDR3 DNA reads TGCAGTGCCACGGACTACTCCCAGCCCCAGCATTTT. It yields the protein CSATDYSQPQHF.